The rows below give T cell receptor beta chains drawn from one sample of a study of T cell changes during pregnancy in multiple sclerosis. Data came from immunoSEQ multiplex PCR; TCRdb stores just in-frame clones and leaves some out. The sample has tens of thousands of clones, roughly 89% seen once; the top ten hold 0.5% to 0.65%. Sample: CD4+ T cells from peripheral blood mononuclear cells, taken in the third trimester of pregnancy. The receptors derive from a female donor in good health, enrolled as a control in a pregnancy study. Each CDR3 is given with its conserved first and last residue. D genes are given only for firm matches. Size is omitted from some rows. Given values are once, few, many or a class for expanded clones.

v_call	clone_size	d_call	j_call	cdr3_aa	cdr3_nt
TRBV5-8	NA	TRBD1	TRBJ2-7	CASSLQGGSYEQYF	TGTGCCAGCAGCTTACAGGGGGGAAGCTACGAGCAGTACTTC
TRBV7-2	NA	TRBD2	TRBJ2-5	CASSSLTSGISKTQYF	TGTGCCAGCAGCTCTTTGACTAGCGGGATTTCAAAGACCCAGTACTTC
TRBV6-5	NA	TRBD1	TRBJ2-7	CASRRTGGPYEQYF	TGTGCCAGCAGAAGGACAGGCGGACCCTACGAGCAGTACTTC
TRBV5-6	NA	NA	TRBJ1-5	CASSAGRSSNQPQHF	TGTGCCAGCAGCGCGGGACGGTCTAGCAATCAGCCCCAGCATTTT
TRBV19	once	NA	TRBJ1-1	CASSFPVRNTEAFF	TGTGCCAGTAGTTTCCCCGTGCGGAACACTGAAGCTTTCTTT
TRBV6-1	NA	TRBD1	TRBJ1-1	CASSGQGAWVNTEAFF	TGTGCCAGCAGTGGACAGGGGGCGTGGGTGAACACTGAAGCTTTCTTT
TRBV15	NA	NA	TRBJ1-4	CATSRRGEKLFF	TGTGCCACCAGCAGGAGGGGGGAAAAACTGTTTTTT
TRBV5-5	NA	TRBD1	TRBJ1-2	CASSPGRDRVSYGYTF	TGTGCCAGCAGCCCGGGCCGGGACAGGGTCTCCTATGGCTACACCTTC
TRBV27	NA	NA	TRBJ1-2	CASSSSGVNGYTF	TGTGCCAGCAGTTCTTCCGGGGTGAATGGCTACACCTTC
TRBV15	NA	TRBD1	TRBJ1-5	CATSRATRDRRAWPQHF	TGTGCCACCAGCAGAGCCACCCGGGACAGGAGAGCTTGGCCCCAGCATTTT
TRBV20-1	NA	NA	TRBJ1-1	CRPGRYTEAFF	TGCAGGCCAGGTAGATACACTGAAGCTTTCTTT
TRBV7-2	NA	TRBD2	TRBJ2-1	CASSFISGSPYNEQFF	TGTGCCAGCAGCTTCATCAGCGGGAGCCCCTACAATGAGCAGTTCTTC
TRBV30	NA	TRBD1	TRBJ1-4	CAWSSRDRGEKLFF	TGTGCCTGGAGCAGCCGGGACAGAGGGGAAAAACTGTTTTTT
TRBV7-9	NA	NA	TRBJ1-6	CASSLAGPSSYNSPLHF	TGTGCCAGCAGCTTAGCGGGGCCGAGCTCCTATAATTCACCCCTCCACTTT
TRBV5-4	NA	NA	TRBJ2-1	CASSLGAERYNEQFF	TGTGCCAGCAGCTTGGGAGCTGAGCGTTACAATGAGCAGTTCTTC
TRBV5-6	NA	TRBD2	TRBJ2-7	CASSLWDGGLARYEQYF	TGTGCCAGCAGCTTGTGGGACGGCGGACTAGCAAGATACGAGCAGTACTTC
TRBV6-1	NA	NA	TRBJ2-1	CASKGGVAYNEQFF	TGTGCCAGCAAGGGCGGGGTAGCGTACAATGAGCAGTTCTTC
TRBV5-1	NA	TRBD1	TRBJ2-7	CASSWGTGTYEQYF	TGCGCCAGCAGCTGGGGGACAGGGACCTACGAGCAGTACTTC